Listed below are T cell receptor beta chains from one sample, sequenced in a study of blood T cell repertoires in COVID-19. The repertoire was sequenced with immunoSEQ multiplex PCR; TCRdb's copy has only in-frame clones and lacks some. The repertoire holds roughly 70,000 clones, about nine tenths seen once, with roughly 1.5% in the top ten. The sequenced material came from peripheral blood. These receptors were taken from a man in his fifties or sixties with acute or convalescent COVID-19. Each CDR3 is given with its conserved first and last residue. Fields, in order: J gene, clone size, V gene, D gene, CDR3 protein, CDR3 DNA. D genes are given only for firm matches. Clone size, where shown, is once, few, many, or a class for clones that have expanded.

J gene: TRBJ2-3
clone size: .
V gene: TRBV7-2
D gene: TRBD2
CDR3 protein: CASSKAGLRTDTQYF
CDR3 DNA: TGTGCCAGCAGCAAAGCGGGACTCCGCACAGATACGCAGTATTTT

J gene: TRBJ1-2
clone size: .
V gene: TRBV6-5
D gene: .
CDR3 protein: CASSYLPGHPEGYTF
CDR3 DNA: TGTGCCAGCAGTTACCTTCCAGGACACCCAGAAGGCTACACCTTC

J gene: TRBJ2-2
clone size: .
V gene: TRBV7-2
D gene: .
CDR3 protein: CASSLRRGWGTGELFF
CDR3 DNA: TGTGCCAGCAGCTTAAGACGGGGGTGGGGCACCGGGGAGCTGTTTTTT

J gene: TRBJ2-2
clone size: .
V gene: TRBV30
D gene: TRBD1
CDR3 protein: CAWRRQGTNTGELFF
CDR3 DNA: TGTGCCTGGAGAAGACAGGGAACGAACACCGGGGAGCTGTTTTTT

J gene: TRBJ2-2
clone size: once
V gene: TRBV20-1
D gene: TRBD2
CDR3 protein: CSASKAGGHTGELFF
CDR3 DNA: TGCAGTGCTAGTAAAGCGGGGGGGCACACCGGGGAGCTGTTTTTT

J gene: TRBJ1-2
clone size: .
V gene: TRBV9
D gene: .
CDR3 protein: CASSARTGGRNYGYTF
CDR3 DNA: TGTGCCAGCAGCGCGAGGACGGGGGGCCGGAACTATGGCTACACCTTC

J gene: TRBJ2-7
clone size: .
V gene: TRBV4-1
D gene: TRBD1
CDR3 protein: CASSQVTGGSYEQYF
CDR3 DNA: TGCGCCAGCAGCCAAGTGACAGGGGGCTCCTACGAGCAGTACTTC

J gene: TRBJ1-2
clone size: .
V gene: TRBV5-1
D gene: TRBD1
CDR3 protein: CASSPGDRGWNGYTF
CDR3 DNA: TGCGCCAGCAGCCCCGGGGACAGGGGATGGAATGGCTACACCTTC

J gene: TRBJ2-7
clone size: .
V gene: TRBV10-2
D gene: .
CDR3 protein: CASSEQEGGYEQYF
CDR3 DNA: TGCGCCAGCAGTGAGCAGGAGGGGGGGTACGAGCAGTACTTC

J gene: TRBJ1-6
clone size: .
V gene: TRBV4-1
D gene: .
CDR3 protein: CASSQEEAAYNSPLHF
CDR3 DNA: TGCGCCAGCAGCCAAGAGGAGGCAGCCTATAATTCACCCCTCCACTTT

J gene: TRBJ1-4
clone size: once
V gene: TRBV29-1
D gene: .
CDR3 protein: CSVLTTLNEKLFF
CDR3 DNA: TGCAGCGTCTTGACAACTTTAAATGAAAAACTGTTTTTT

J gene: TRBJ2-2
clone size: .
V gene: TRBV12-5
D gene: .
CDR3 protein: CASGLVLAGRYTGELFF
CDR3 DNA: TGTGCTAGTGGTTTGGTACTGGCGGGGAGGTACACCGGGGAGCTGTTTTTT

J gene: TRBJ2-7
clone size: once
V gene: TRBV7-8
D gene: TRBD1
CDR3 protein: CASSLRGNYEQYF
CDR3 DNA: TGTGCCAGCAGCCTCAGGGGGAACTACGAGCAGTACTTC

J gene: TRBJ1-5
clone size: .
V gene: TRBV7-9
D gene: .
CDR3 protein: CASSYGQLNQPQHF
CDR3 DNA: TGTGCCAGCAGCTACGGACAGTTGAATCAGCCCCAGCATTTT

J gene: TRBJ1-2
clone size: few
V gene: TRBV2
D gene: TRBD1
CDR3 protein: CASSRQGAALGGYTF
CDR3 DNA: TGTGCCAGCAGTCGACAGGGGGCCGCCTTGGGTGGCTACACCTTC

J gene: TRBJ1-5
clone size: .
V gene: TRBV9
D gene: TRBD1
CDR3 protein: CASSRTGGNQPQHF
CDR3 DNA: TGTGCCAGCAGCCGGACAGGCGGCAATCAGCCCCAGCATTTT

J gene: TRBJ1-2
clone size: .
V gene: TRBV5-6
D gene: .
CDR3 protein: CASSSGLIGYGYTF
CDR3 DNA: TGTGCCAGCAGCTCGGGGTTGATCGGCTATGGCTACACCTTC

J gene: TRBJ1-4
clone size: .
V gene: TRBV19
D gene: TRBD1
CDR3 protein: CASSAGTGFTTELFF
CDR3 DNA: TGTGCCAGTAGTGCTGGGACAGGGTTTACGACGGAACTGTTTTTT

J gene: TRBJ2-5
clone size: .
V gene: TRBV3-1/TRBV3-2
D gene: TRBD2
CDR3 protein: CASSQVRKRLAGETQYF
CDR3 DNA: TGTGCCAGCAGCCAAGTCAGGAAGAGACTAGCAGGGGAGACCCAGTACTTC

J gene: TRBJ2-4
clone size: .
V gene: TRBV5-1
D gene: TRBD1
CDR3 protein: CASSPGTGFLGGKNIQYF
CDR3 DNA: TGCGCCAGCAGCCCCGGGACAGGGTTTCTTGGTGGCAAAAACATTCAGTACTTC

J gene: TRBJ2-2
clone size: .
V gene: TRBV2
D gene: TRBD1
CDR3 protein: CASSFLRDRVTNTGELFF
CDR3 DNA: TGTGCCAGCAGTTTTCTCCGGGACAGGGTGACGAACACCGGGGAGCTGTTTTTT

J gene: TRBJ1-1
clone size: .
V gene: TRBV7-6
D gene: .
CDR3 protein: CASSLVAGAGTEAFF
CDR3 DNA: TGTGCCAGCAGCTTAGTGGCCGGTGCGGGCACTGAAGCTTTCTTT

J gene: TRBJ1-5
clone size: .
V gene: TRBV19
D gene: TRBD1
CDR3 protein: CASSIQRTGSSNQPQHF
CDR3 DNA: TGTGCCAGTAGTATTCAGAGGACAGGGTCTAGCAATCAGCCCCAGCATTTT

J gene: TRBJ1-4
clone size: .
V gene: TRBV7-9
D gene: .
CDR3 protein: CASSLTAGSNEKLFF
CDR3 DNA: TGTGCCAGCAGCTTAACGGCAGGCAGTAATGAAAAACTGTTTTTT

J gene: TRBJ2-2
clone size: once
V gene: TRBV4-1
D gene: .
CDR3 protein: CASSQDQSGSLFNTGELFF
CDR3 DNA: TGCGCCAGCAGCCAAGATCAGTCAGGATCTTTGTTTAACACCGGGGAGCTGTTTTTT

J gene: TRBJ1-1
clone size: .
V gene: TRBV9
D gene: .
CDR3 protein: CASSVGGSGMNTEAFF
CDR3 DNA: TGTGCCAGCAGCGTAGGTGGGTCAGGCATGAACACTGAAGCTTTCTTT

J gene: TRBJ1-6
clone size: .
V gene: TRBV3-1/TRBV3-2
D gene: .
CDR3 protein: CASSGSRAPSPLHF
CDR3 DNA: TGTGCCAGCAGCGGCTCCAGGGCACCCTCACCCCTCCACTTT

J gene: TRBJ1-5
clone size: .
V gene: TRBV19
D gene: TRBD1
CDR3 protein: CASSKTDRGRQPQHF
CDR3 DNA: TGTGCCAGTAGTAAAACCGACAGGGGAAGGCAGCCCCAGCATTTT

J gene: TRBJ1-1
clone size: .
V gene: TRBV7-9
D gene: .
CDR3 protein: CASSLRGEAFF
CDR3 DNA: TGTGCCAGCAGCTTACGGGGAGAAGCTTTCTTT

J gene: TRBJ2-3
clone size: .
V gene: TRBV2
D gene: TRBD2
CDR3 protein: CASSEWTSGGEDTQYF
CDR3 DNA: TGTGCCAGCAGTGAATGGACTAGCGGGGGGGAAGATACGCAGTATTTT

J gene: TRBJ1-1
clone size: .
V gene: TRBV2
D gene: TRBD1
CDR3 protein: CASSVVQGDTEAFF
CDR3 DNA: TGTGCCAGCAGTGTAGTACAGGGGGACACTGAAGCTTTCTTT

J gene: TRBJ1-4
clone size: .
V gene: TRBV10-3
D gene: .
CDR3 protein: CAISESSRDGLEKLFF
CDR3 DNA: TGTGCCATCAGTGAGTCGTCCAGGGATGGTCTTGAAAAACTGTTTTTT

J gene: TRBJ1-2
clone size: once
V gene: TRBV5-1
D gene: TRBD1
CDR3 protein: CASSQLTGDGYTF
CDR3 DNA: TGCGCCAGCAGCCAGCTGACAGGGGATGGCTACACCTTC

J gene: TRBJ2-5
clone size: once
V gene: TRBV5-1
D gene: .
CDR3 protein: CASSLGTKQETQYF
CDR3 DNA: TGCGCCAGCAGCTTGGGGACTAAACAAGAGACCCAGTACTTC

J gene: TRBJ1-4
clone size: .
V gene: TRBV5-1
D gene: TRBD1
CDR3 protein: CASSVDREGKLFF
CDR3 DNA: TGCGCCAGCAGCGTGGACAGGGAGGGAAAACTGTTTTTT

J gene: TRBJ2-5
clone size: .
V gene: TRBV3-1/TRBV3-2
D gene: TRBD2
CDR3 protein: CASSLTSGGDFYLETQYF
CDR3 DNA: TGTGCCAGCAGCCTGACTAGCGGGGGGGATTTTTATTTGGAGACCCAGTACTTC

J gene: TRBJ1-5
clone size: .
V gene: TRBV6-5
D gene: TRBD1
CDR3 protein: CASSLQGEGQPQHF
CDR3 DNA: TGTGCCAGCAGTCTACAGGGGGAAGGTCAGCCCCAGCATTTT

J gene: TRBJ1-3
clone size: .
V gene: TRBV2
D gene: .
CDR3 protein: CASRVTGNTIYF
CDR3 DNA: TGTGCCAGCAGGGTTACAGGAAACACCATATATTTT

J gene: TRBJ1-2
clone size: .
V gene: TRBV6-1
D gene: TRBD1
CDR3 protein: CASSERGQGLVYGYTF
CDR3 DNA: TGTGCCAGCAGTGAAAGGGGACAGGGCCTAGTCTATGGCTACACCTTC

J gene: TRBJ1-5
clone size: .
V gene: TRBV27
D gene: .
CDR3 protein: CASSWTGSNQPQHF
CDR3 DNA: TGTGCCAGCAGTTGGACGGGGAGCAATCAGCCCCAGCATTTT

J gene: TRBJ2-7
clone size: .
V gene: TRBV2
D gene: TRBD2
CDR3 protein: CASMGLAGAYEQYF
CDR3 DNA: TGTGCCAGCATGGGACTAGCGGGGGCCTACGAGCAGTACTTC

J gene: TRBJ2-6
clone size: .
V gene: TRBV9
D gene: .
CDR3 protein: CASSPISRTGANVLTF
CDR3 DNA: TGTGCCAGCAGCCCCATCAGCAGGACTGGGGCCAACGTCCTGACTTTC

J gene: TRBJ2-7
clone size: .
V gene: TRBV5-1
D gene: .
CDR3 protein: CASSLDIRYEQYF
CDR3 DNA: TGCGCCAGCAGCTTGGACATCCGCTACGAGCAGTACTTC

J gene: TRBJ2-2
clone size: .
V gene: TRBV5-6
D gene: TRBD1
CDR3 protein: CASSSLDREGWGGELFF
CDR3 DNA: TGTGCCAGCAGCTCCCTAGACAGGGAAGGCTGGGGCGGGGAGCTGTTTTTT

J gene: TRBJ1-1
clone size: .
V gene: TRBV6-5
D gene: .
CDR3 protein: CASSKPPGTEAFF
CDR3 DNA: TGTGCCAGTTCTAAACCCCCGGGAACTGAAGCTTTCTTT

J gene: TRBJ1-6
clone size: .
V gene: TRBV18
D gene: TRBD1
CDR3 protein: CASSPAGGPYNSPLHF
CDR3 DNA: TGTGCCAGCTCACCAGCAGGGGGGCCCTATAATTCACCCCTCCACTTT

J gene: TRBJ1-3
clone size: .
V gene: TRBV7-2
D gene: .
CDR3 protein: CASSWGGPGNTIYF
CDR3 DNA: TGTGCCAGCAGCTGGGGGGGGCCGGGAAACACCATATATTTT